The entry below describes one TCR beta chain. TCRdb called the 5' RACE reads again in MiXCR, with one record for every CDR3 protein. The sample carries approximately 560,000 distinct CDR3 sequences, 17% recorded once. The data were taken from a study of T-cell memory formation after mild COVID-19. Trimming took 5 bases from V and 5 from J; bases not matched to a gene: 8. This CDR3 has 14 residues. The clonotype comes from an adult woman who had mild COVID-19 (a few samples of this study predate the infection). Cell type and time point are not known. The source material was PBMCs or a T cell subset sorted from them (not recorded which). The chain links TRBV12-3 or TRBV12-4 to TRBJ2-5; 7 bases agree with TRBD2. The DNA of the CDR3 is TGTGCCAGCAGTCAGCCGGGACTAACGGAGACCCAGTACTTC. This translates into CASSQPGLTETQYF.